One sample yielded the 27 T cell receptor beta chains listed below, sequenced in a study of blood T cells in healthy people across ages. Next came a second PCR, run for about 7 to 12 cycles, which used a sample-barcoded 5' primer along with a J-beta primer mix. MiXCR was run by TCRdb on the 5' RACE reads, yielding one entry per CDR3 protein. The data contain 800,000 to 1,000,000 distinct CDR3 sequences, around 48% of them seen just once; the ten biggest clones take up 13%. Sample: blood. The receptors were gathered from a man aged 30 to 39 in good health.

This clonotype was seen at least ten times. A junction boundary mismatches the germline segment, possibly from a read error. The CDR3 protein is CASSLPGQGYEQYF. The CDR3 bases are TGTGCCAGCAGCTTACCGGGACAGGGGTACGAGCAGTACTTC. V gene TRBV5-1 combines with J gene TRBJ2-7; 10 nucleotides match TRBD1. Germline V gene data show CDR1 as SGHRS and CDR2 as YFSETQ. The CDR3 runs to 14 residues.

V and J are TRBV12-3 or TRBV12-4 and TRBJ1-4; D call uncertain. The CDR3 is made up of 18 amino acids. The V gene lost 6 bases and the J gene lost 6 bases, with 26 bases spanning the gap. CDR3 in DNA: TGTGCCAGCAGCACTAGCGGAGACTTTCCCCTCCGGTATGAAAAACTGTTTTTT. Amino acids: CASSTSGDFPLRYEKLFF.

The chain links TRBV21-1 to TRBJ2-7; the D call in the table, TRBD2, was not verified against the DNA. The J call may be in error: the DNA end matches TRBJ2-5 better. TRBV21-1 is a listed pseudogene. This CDR3 contains 18 residues. CDR3 sequence: CASSKCRRGGRSQETQYF. Here the CDR3 DNA reads TGTGCCAGCAGCAAATGCCGGAGGGGGGGACGTTCCCAAGAGACCCAGTACTTC.

This chain links TRBV27 with TRBJ2-7; TRBD1 might be the D (6 bases). The V end lost 8 bases, the J end lost 3 bases, and 17 bases lay between the germline ends. Per germline, CDR1 MNHEY and CDR2 SMNVEV (reference sequence). The CDR3 runs 14 residues. CDR3 DNA: TGTGCCAGCGGCCCAAGGACAGTGAGCTACGAGCAGTACTTC. Translation gives CASGPRTVSYEQYF.

The chain recombines TRBV7-2 with TRBJ1-1, with no clear D. V was trimmed by 3 bases and J by 7 bases, leaving 9 bases between them. Per the germline V gene, CDR1 is SGHTA and CDR2 is FQGNSA. The CDR3 has 12 residues. The CDR3 is CASSFAGFEAFF. The CDR3 coding sequence is TGTGCCAGCAGCTTTGCGGGGTTTGAAGCTTTCTTT.

This chain links TRBV4-1 with TRBJ2-5; 9 bases fit TRBD1. The end of the DNA fits TRBJ2-7 better, so the J call may be wrong. This CDR3 has 15 residues. Germline CDR1 MGHRA, CDR2 YSYEKL. CDR3 in DNA: TGCGCCAGCAGCACCCGGACAGGGGCACCCTACGAGCAGTACTTC. Its protein is CASSTRTGAPYEQYF.

The rearrangement joins TRBV20-1 to TRBJ1-6; weak D call: TRBD1 (6 bases). V lost 1 base, J lost 7 bases, and 17 bases lay in between. The CDR3 is made up of 16 amino acids. Germline CDR1 is DFQATT and CDR2 is SNEGSKA (reference sequence). The CDR3 region has the DNA TGCAGTGCTAGAGTGGGGGGCAGGGGAGACAATTCACCCCTCCACTTT. Translation gives CSARVGGRGDNSPLHF.

V gene TRBV6-2 or TRBV6-3 combines with J gene TRBJ2-7, with a possible D match to TRBD1 (5 bases). Trimming stripped 4 bases from V and 0 bases from J, with 10 bases between. The CDR3 contains 14 residues. Germline CDR1 reads MNHEY; CDR2 reads SVGEGT. The CDR3 coding sequence is TGTGCCAGCAGTTCGACAGTCTACTCCTACGAGCAGTACTTC. Protein: CASSSTVYSYEQYF.

The rearrangement links TRBV7-9 to TRBJ2-1; D not certain. Trimming left V 4 bases short and J 7 bases short, with 23 bases between. The length of the CDR3 is 17 residues. Germline CDR1 is SEHNR and CDR2 is FQNEAQ (reference sequence). CDR3 amino acids: CASSSGWAGPKENEQFF. Here the CDR3 DNA reads TGTGCCAGCAGCTCAGGTTGGGCCGGGCCGAAGGAGAATGAGCAGTTCTTC.

As DNA, the CDR3 is TGTGCCAGCAGGAGGGGCGGGGGCCCCTCGGATACGCAGTATTTT. This codes for CASRRGGGPSDTQYF. V gene TRBV7-2 combines with J gene TRBJ2-3; D may be TRBD2 (7 bases). CDR1 and CDR2 (germline): SGHTA, FQGNSA. CDR3 length equals 15 residues. V gave up 6 bases and J gave up 6 bases, with 19 bases separating them.

This clonotype was picked up many times. V is TRBV9 and J is TRBJ2-1; D is possibly TRBD2 (5 bases). The germline CDR1 and CDR2 sequences are SGDLS and YYNGEE. The V and J ends lost 4 bases and 2 bases respectively, with 10 bases between them. The CDR3 runs 14 residues. Written as DNA, the CDR3 is TGTGCCAGCAGCCGGTCGAGGGCCTACAATGAGCAGTTCTTC. Translated: CASSRSRAYNEQFF.

The gene calls are TRBV10-3 and TRBJ1-2; the match to TRBD1 covers 7 bases. The length of the CDR3 is 12 residues. V lost 6 bases and J lost 5; bases outside the gene matches: 3. CDR1 is ENHRY and CDR2 is SYGVKD in the germline V gene. The CDR3 sequence: CAIRVQGYGYTF. CDR3 sequence (DNA): TGTGCCATCAGGGTACAGGGGTATGGCTACACCTTC.

The chain joins TRBV20-1 to TRBJ1-2; D is possibly TRBD1 (5 bases). Trimming left V 0 bases short and J 7 bases short, with 18 bases between. The CDR3 is made up of 15 amino acids. Germline CDR1 is DFQATT and CDR2 is SNEGSKA (reference sequence). CDR3 nucleotide sequence: TGCAGTGCTAGAGAAAGGCTAGCGGGGGGATCTGGCTACACCTTC. Residues: CSARERLAGGSGYTF.

V and J are TRBV6-5 and TRBJ1-2, with 9 bases fitting TRBD1. The CDR3 covers 15 residues. Germline V gene sequence: CDR1 MNHEY, CDR2 SVGAGI. V lost 0 bases, J lost 6 bases, and 5 bases stayed unmatched. The CDR3 is CASSYSRTGVDGYTF. For the CDR3, the DNA is TGTGCCAGCAGTTACTCCCGGACAGGGGTTGATGGCTACACCTTC.

The V and J genes are TRBV20-1 and TRBJ1-5; 8 positions match TRBD1. V was clipped by 3 bases and J by 6 bases; unmatched bases: 7. Germline CDR1 DFQATT, CDR2 SNEGSKA (reference sequence). The CDR3 sequence is 14 residues long. The CDR3 DNA follows: TGCAGTGCTAGGGCTGACAGGGGCGGTCAGCCCCAGCATTTT. Residues: CSARADRGGQPQHF.

This sequence joins TRBV20-1 and TRBJ1-5; D is ambiguous. Germline lookup yields CDR1 DFQATT and CDR2 SNEGSKA (reference sequence). V dropped 3 bases and J dropped 3 bases, with 12 bases sitting between them. This CDR3 is 14 amino acids long. The CDR3 reads CSASKEGDNQPQHF. CDR3 nucleotides: TGCAGTGCTAGTAAGGAGGGCGACAATCAGCCCCAGCATTTT.

This clonotype has only a few counts. The chain is built from TRBV20-1 and TRBJ2-1, with D tentatively TRBD1 (6 bases). This CDR3 comprises 13 residues. V lost 5 bases and J lost 0, with 8 bases in between. Germline CDR1 and CDR2: DFQATT and SNEGSKA (reference sequence). The CDR3 reads CSAQGSSYNEQFF. In DNA, the CDR3 is TGCAGTGCTCAGGGGAGCTCCTACAATGAGCAGTTCTTC.

The rearrangement joins TRBV5-8 to TRBJ1-5, with D unresolved. V was clipped by 0 bases and J by 5 bases, with 9 bases between them. This CDR3 has 14 residues. Germline values: CDR1 SGHTS, CDR2 YDEGEE. The CDR3 sequence: CASSLANSYQPQHF. CDR3 coding DNA: TGTGCCAGCAGCTTGGCGAACAGTTATCAGCCCCAGCATTTT.

Turning to this clonotype: The junction departs from germline at one end; a sequencing error may be responsible. The chain links TRBV7-2 to TRBJ2-7, with TRBD2 matching 7 bases. The CDR3 totals 14 residues. Germline values: CDR1 SGHTA, CDR2 FQGNSA. The CDR3 coding sequence is TGTGCCAACAGCATGACTAGCTTCACCTACGAGCAGTACTTC. Amino acids: CANSMTSFTYEQYF. Looking up the rest from reference TRBV7-2 and TRBJ2-7 gives the full variable domain: GAGVSQSPSNKVTEKGKDVELRCDPISGHTALYWYRQSLGQGLEFLIYFQGNSAPDKSGLPSDRFSAERTGGSVSTLTIQRTQQEDSAVYLCANSMTSFTYEQYFGPGTRLTVT.

The J gene is TRBJ2-7, the V gene TRBV6-1; no firm D call. The germline V and J ends were trimmed by 3 bases and 7 bases, with 10 bases remaining between them. The germline gives CDR1 MNHNS, CDR2 SASEGT. The CDR3 consists of 12 residues. The CDR3 reads CASSEGRYEQYF. DNA of the CDR3: TGTGCCAGCAGTGAGGGTCGTTATGAGCAGTACTTC.

This clonotype turned up a few times. The chain has TRBV19 and TRBJ1-2; D may be TRBD1 (5 bases). The V gene's germline CDR1 is LNHDA and CDR2 SQIVND (reference sequence). The CDR3 covers 16 residues. V was trimmed by 8 bases and J by 6 bases, leaving 25 bases between them. As DNA, the CDR3 is TGTGCCAGTGGAGGTGAAAGCCTGGGGGAATTGGATGGCTACACCTTC. This gives the protein CASGGESLGELDGYTF.

The chain combines TRBV21-1 with TRBJ2-3; the table's D call of TRBD1 was not tested on the DNA. TRBV21-1 is recorded as a pseudogene. There are 15 residues in the CDR3. Written as DNA, the CDR3 is TGTGCCAGCAGCAAGGGACAGCAGAGCACAGATACGCAGTATTTT. It encodes CASSKGQQSTDTQYF.

The table lists this clonotype with many counts. The V and J genes are TRBV7-9 and TRBJ2-3; 9 bases align to TRBD2. Trimming removed 11 bases from V and 1 base from J; junction bases left unmatched: 10. Looked up from germline, CDR1 is SEHNR and CDR2 is FQNEAQ (reference sequence). The CDR3 totals 15 residues. CDR3 DNA sequence: TGTGCCGGATCTAACCCTAGCGGGGGCACAGATACGCAGTATTTT. Translating gives CAGSNPSGGTDTQYF.

This chain connects TRBV5-1 to TRBJ2-7, with 9 nucleotides matching TRBD1. This CDR3 has 14 amino acids. V shed 3 bases, J shed 7 bases, and the junction held 8 bases outside the gene matches. Germline CDR1 and CDR2: SGHRS and YFSETQ. The CDR3 reads CASSWGTGTEEQYF. In nucleotides, the CDR3 is TGCGCCAGCAGCTGGGGGACAGGGACGGAAGAGCAGTACTTC.

This clonotype was detected a few times. This chain connects TRBV20-1 to TRBJ2-3; the match to TRBD2 covers 7 bases. This CDR3 is 14 amino acids long. Germline values: CDR1 DFQATT, CDR2 SNEGSKA (reference sequence). Unmatched junction bases numbered 6, after V lost 6 bases and J lost 0 bases. CDR3 DNA sequence: TGCAGTGCGCCAGCGGGATTTAGCACAGATACGCAGTATTTT. It codes for CSAPAGFSTDTQYF.

The rearrangement links TRBV3-1 to TRBJ2-7; D not resolved. V was clipped by 3 bases and J by 2 bases, with 8 bases between them. The CDR3 is 13 amino acids. Germline V gene lookup returns CDR1 LGHDT and CDR2 YNNKEL (reference sequence). DNA for the CDR3: TGTGCCAGCAGCCACGCCCTCACCTACGAGCAGTACTTC. Its protein product is CASSHALTYEQYF.

To note about this clonotype: An end of the junction does not agree with germline; a read error may underlie this. The chain combines TRBV5-1 with TRBJ1-6, with a tentative D call TRBD1 (6 bases). Germline values: CDR1 SGHRS, CDR2 YFSETQ. The CDR3 consists of 13 residues. CDR3 sequence (DNA): TGCGCCAGCAGCCCGTACAGGGAATCACCCCCCCACTTT. It codes for CASSPYRESPPHF.